This is a list of T cell receptor beta chains from one sample in a study of CD4 and CD8 cells across lung adenocarcinoma regions. TCRdb recomputed calls from the PCR reads with MiXCR, one row per CDR3 protein. This sample has some 14,000 distinct CDR3 sequences, with around 40% found just once. The sample was CD4+ T cells from the center of a lung tumor. These TCRs come from a male donor with lung adenocarcinoma. The CD4 and CD8 labels of this study may be unreliable. Each CDR3 is given with its conserved first and last residue.

TRBV6-5 | CASSSPNTEAFF
TRBV6-1 | CASRLQAGITGAQYF
TRBV7-9 | CASSPLRGETQYF
TRBV10-1 | CASIQGVQRTKEQFF
TRBV4-1 | CASSQPGQGMDIQYF
TRBV30 | CAWSNGGVGNEQFF
TRBV6-5 | CASRWGGYNEQFF
TRBV6-1 | CASRLGTGALYF
TRBV6-5 | CASSYSIQDTQYF
TRBV6-1 | CASSDGARGRETQYF
TRBV10-2 | CASSEGRGRSGANVQYF
TRBV6-4 | CASSDSSSDLNEQFF
TRBV6-5 | CASSYSWENTGELFF
TRBV3-1 | CASSQDAGETQYF
TRBV20-1 | CSARDPISVGGEQFF
TRBV5-1 | CASSLLETTQETQFF
TRBV6-4 | CGGGDGGGGQDTQYF